This T cell receptor (beta chain) was observed in a study of T-cell memory formation after mild COVID-19. This clonotype has only a few counts. The antigen is not known. A single record per CDR3 protein comes from TCRdb applying MiXCR to the 5' RACE reads. The table has more than 450,000 distinct CDR3 sequences, roughly 18% seen once. General observations from the study: The SARS-CoV-2 specificity of second-wave clones reaching peak at day 37 remained unverified.

The length of the CDR3 is 11 residues. CDR1 is SGHTA and CDR2 is FQGNSA in the germline V gene. Between the trimmed V and J ends, which lost 8 bases and 13 bases, there was a span of 15 bases. This TCR came from an adult woman who had mild COVID-19 (a few samples of this study predate the infection). Cell type and time point are not known. V is TRBV7-2 and J is TRBJ2-1; D is perhaps TRBD1 or TRBD2 (5 bases each). The material sequenced was PBMCs or a T cell subset sorted from them (not recorded which). The CDR3 loop reads CASSRTGAQFF. In DNA, the CDR3 is TGTGCCAGCTCCCGTACCGGGGCCCAGTTCTTC.